This T cell receptor beta chain emerged from a study of T cell responses to AZD1222 COVID-19 vaccine (dated by TCRdb to 2020 to 2022). For context, the study as a whole: A total of 230 to 250 trial participants underwent TCR sequencing, of whom 207 had received two doses of AZD1222 and around 25 had received two doses of the MenACWY control vaccine. Trial participants were enrolled by age into subgroups of 18-55, 56-69 and 70-plus years, and around 140, 26 and 57 TCR-sequenced participants, respectively, were included in these subgroups.

Results and caveats for the whole study, not just this receptor: After two AZD1222 doses, both the breadth and the depth of spike-specific TCRs were significantly higher than at day 0 and than in MenACWY recipients. In the small 56-69-year group, the increase in depth fell short of significance, most likely because of low power. Conclusions about previously exposed vaccinees were limited because only six AZD1222 recipients were SARS-CoV-2 seropositive at baseline. Reportedly, almost half of the unique spike-specific TCRs recognized epitopes lying outside the regions that are mutated in the B.1.351 and B.1.1.7 variants. The vaccine-associated CD4 TCRs covered the entire spike protein, and the dominant responses fell in regions 160-218 and 743-854. No day 14 peak-response samples were available, so repertoires were characterized only after the peak T cell response. Participants were mostly white British, with more females than males. The authors suggested clonal diversity may have been underestimated.

The CDR3 regions of human TCRbeta chains were analyzed by immunosequencing. As for how the authors treated the data: Repertoire TCRs were matched against a reference library of SARS-CoV-2-specific TCRs generated with the MIRA antigen-specificity platform. Breadth was defined as the fraction of unique TCRs that were SARS-CoV-2-associated. Depth was defined as the fraction of total T cells that were SARS-CoV-2-associated. Using the MIRA data, each spike-specific TCR was mapped to the spike region that the TCR reacts to and placed in a CD4 or CD8 class. Log10-transformed breadth and depth values were compared by one-way ANOVA with Sidak's multiple comparisons tests. TCRdb limited this immuneACCESS table to in-frame rearrangements with V and J called. A share of clones is missing; checked studies link under half to unresolved V genes, and the rest is unexplained. The DNA was the basis for D and trimming; V, J and clone size are from that table. The sample table lists tens of thousands of clones, around 89% of them with a count of one. 25% to 35% of the sample goes to the ten largest clones.

To note about this clone: This clone's antigen is unknown. Qualities for individual bases were not recorded, and no much larger clone is one base off.

CDR1 and CDR2, per the germline V gene, are SGHDN and FVKESK. The CDR3 starts with the cysteine, ends with the phenylalanine, and has 16 residues. Only the CDR3 DNA is retained, 48 bases long and in frame from the first base. Unmatched junction bases come to 7, with V trimmed by 1 base and J by 6 bases. The meaning of the sample's time point label: about 28 days (+/-7) after the second vaccine dose. AZD1222 recipients with second doses at about 4 weeks or about 12 weeks were pooled, because spike-specific TCR depth and breadth did not differ between schedules. Samples from vaccinated people were obtained from the UK trials COV001 and COV002, which included a single-blind randomized controlled phase 2/3 trial of AZD1222 (ChAdOx1 nCoV-19) in healthy adults. For TCRbeta chain sequencing, PBMC samples were collected from trial participants at day 0 and at day 28 after the second dose.

The source material was peripheral blood, sampled 28 days after the second AZD1222 dose. The chain couples TRBV14 to TRBJ2-2, with 8 bases aligning to TRBD2. The source of this sequence is an adult who received the AZD1222 COVID-19 vaccine. The nucleotides read TGTGCCAGCAGCCAAGTGCCGGGACTAGAAGCCGGGGAGCTGTTTTTT. It is translated as CASSQVPGLEAGELFF.